Presented here are 30 T cell receptor beta chains from one specimen sequenced in a study of T cell responses to AZD1222 COVID-19 vaccine. Only in-frame clones appear in the TCRdb table, and some are missing; sequencing was by immunoSEQ multiplex PCR. The sample includes approximately 220,000 clones, just over 90% of them seen just once. The material sequenced was peripheral blood, taken on day 0 of MenACWY control vaccination. These receptors all stem from an adult in good health.

Only one count was recorded for this clone. V gene TRBV27 combines with J gene TRBJ2-1; 12 positions match TRBD2. CDR3 length: 13 residues. The V gene's germline CDR1 is MNHEY and CDR2 SMNVEV (reference sequence). Trimming removed 4 bases from V and 15 bases from J; junction bases left unmatched: 7. This CDR3 reads CASSSRTSGVVFF. CDR3 coding DNA: TGTGCCAGCAGTTCGAGGACTAGCGGGGTTGTGTTCTTC.

The chain joins TRBV5-6 to TRBJ1-2; 8 nucleotides match TRBD1. Germline trimming cut 4 bases from V and 2 bases from J; bases unmatched to any gene: 7. The V gene's germline CDR1 is SGHDT and CDR2 YYEEEE. The CDR3 extends over 15 amino acids. The CDR3 region is CASSRSPGGNYGYTF. CDR3 in DNA: TGTGCCAGCAGCCGATCCCCAGGGGGCAACTATGGCTACACCTTC.

The V gene is TRBV7-9, the J gene TRBJ1-5; D may be TRBD1 (5 bases). Trimming stripped 7 bases from V and 2 bases from J, with 12 bases between. CDR1 is SEHNR, CDR2 FQNEAQ, per germline (reference sequence). This CDR3 contains 14 residues. For the CDR3, the DNA is TGTGCCAGCAACCTCGGGGGTCGCAATCAGCCCCAGCATTTT. Residues: CASNLGGRNQPQHF.

As DNA, the CDR3 is TGTGCCAGCAGCGCCCCAGCCCAAGAGACCCAGTACTTC. Its protein product is CASSAPAQETQYF. The rearrangement joins TRBV7-3 to TRBJ2-5, with no clear D. V was pared by 5 bases and J by 1 base, with 8 bases between. CDR1 is SGHTA, CDR2 FQGTGA, per germline. CDR3 length: 13 residues.

The chain is built from TRBV7-9 and TRBJ2-2; D may match TRBD1 or TRBD2 (5 bases each). Germline-derived CDR1 and CDR2 are SEHNR and FQNEAQ (reference sequence). The CDR3 loop spans 16 amino acids. Trimming took 5 bases from V and 5 from J, leaving 18 bases between them. CDR3 region: CASSTGTDWGTGELFF. The CDR3 DNA reads as TGTGCCAGCAGCACTGGGACCGACTGGGGAACCGGGGAGCTGTTTTTT.

The chain uses TRBV19 and TRBJ1-1, with D maybe TRBD1 (5 bases). The CDR3 has 15 residues. V lost 4 bases and J lost 5, with 17 bases in between. Germline V gene sequence: CDR1 LNHDA, CDR2 SQIVND (reference sequence). Written as DNA, the CDR3 is TGTGCCAGTAGTAGCCGGTCCGGGGCGGTTACTGAAGCTTTCTTT. As protein: CASSSRSGAVTEAFF.

This rearrangement joins TRBV6-2 or TRBV6-3 to TRBJ1-2; TRBD1 is a possible D gene (5 bases). Germline CDR1 and CDR2: MNHEY and SVGEGT. V lost 0 bases, J lost 2 bases, and 13 bases lay in between. The CDR3 totals 16 residues. For the CDR3, the DNA is TGTGCCAGCAGTTACTCGATCAGGGCGACCAACTATGGCTACACCTTC. This encodes CASSYSIRATNYGYTF.

The chain carries TRBV19 and TRBJ1-5; perhaps TRBD1 as D (5 bases). V lost 7 bases to trimming and J lost 0 bases, with 16 bases between them. Looked up from germline, CDR1 is LNHDA and CDR2 is SQIVND (reference sequence). The CDR3 sequence is 16 residues long. The CDR3 protein is CASIRTGQLSNQPQHF. CDR3 bases: TGTGCCAGTATCCGAACGGGGCAGCTTAGCAATCAGCCCCAGCATTTT.

This chain joins TRBV3-1 (or the pseudogene TRBV3-2) and TRBJ1-6; 8 positions agree with TRBD1. The germline gives CDR1 LGHDT, CDR2 YNNKEL (reference sequence). This CDR3 spans 15 amino acids. V dropped 5 bases and J dropped 7; count of bases not matched to a gene: 7. For the CDR3, the DNA is TGTGCCAGCAGCGGACAGGGTCAAGGGAATTCACCCCTCCACTTT. It specifies CASSGQGQGNSPLHF.

V gene TRBV7-8 combines with J gene TRBJ1-5, with D possibly matching TRBD1 (6 bases). From germline, CDR1 is SGHVS and CDR2 FQNEAQ. The CDR3 extends over 15 amino acids. V was pared by 0 bases and J by 7 bases, with 13 bases between. DNA for the CDR3: TGTGCCAGCAGCTTAGCGCCAGGGGCGGGACAGCCCCAGCATTTT. Its protein is CASSLAPGAGQPQHF.

The chain has TRBV7-2 and TRBJ1-5; a possible D gene is TRBD1 (5 bases). Germline V lookup: CDR1 SGHTA, CDR2 FQGNSA. The CDR3 consists of 15 residues. V dropped 3 bases and J dropped 1 base, with 10 bases sitting between them. CDR3 sequence: CASSLSRGSNQPQHF. The CDR3, as DNA: TGTGCCAGCAGCTTGTCCCGGGGGAGCAATCAGCCCCAGCATTTT.

This chain uses TRBV2 with TRBJ1-2, with D hard to call. The CDR3 has 14 amino acids. Trimming removed 7 bases from V and 7 bases from J, with 19 bases in between. CDR1 is SNHLY, CDR2 FYNNEI, per germline. CDR3 nucleotides: TGTGCCAGCAACCGCCAGCACTCCCTCTCTGGCTACACCTTC. This translates into CASNRQHSLSGYTF.

This chain links TRBV7-2 with TRBJ1-1; D gene uncertain. Trimming cost V 6 bases and J 5 bases, with 16 bases left between them. This CDR3 has 14 amino acids. CDR1 is SGHTA, CDR2 FQGNSA, per germline. CDR3 DNA sequence: TGTGCCAGCAGTCTCGGGTTGGGAGGGACTGAAGCTTTCTTT. Translated, it gives CASSLGLGGTEAFF.

This chain uses TRBV19 with TRBJ1-2; D ambiguous. The germline V gene has CDR1 LNHDA and CDR2 SQIVND (reference sequence). This CDR3 spans 13 amino acids. Deletions cut 5 bases from V and 2 bases from J, with 9 bases between. CDR3 sequence (DNA): TGTGCCAGTAGTCCGGACTCAAACTATGGCTACACCTTC. Encoded protein: CASSPDSNYGYTF.

Only one count was recorded for this clone. V gene TRBV6-5 combines with J gene TRBJ1-1, with D unresolved. The CDR3 is made up of 14 amino acids. Germline V gene sequence: CDR1 MNHEY, CDR2 SVGAGI. V was shortened by 0 bases and J by 1 base, with 6 bases between the two germline ends. In nucleotides, the CDR3 is TGTGCCAGCAGTTACTCGCATTCGAACACTGAAGCTTTCTTT. Translated, it gives CASSYSHSNTEAFF.

The CDR3 bases are TGCGCCAGCAGCTTGGGGGACAGTGACTACACCTTC. This gives the protein CASSLGDSDYTF. The rearrangement uses TRBV5-1 and TRBJ1-2, with TRBD1 matching over 7 bases. With V trimmed by 0 bases and J by 10 bases, 3 bases remained unmatched. Per germline, CDR1 SGHRS and CDR2 YFSETQ. The CDR3 length is 12 residues.

This chain joins TRBV2 and TRBJ1-2; 9 bases agree with TRBD1. CDR3 length: 15 amino acids. The germline gives CDR1 SNHLY, CDR2 FYNNEI. The V and J ends lost 5 bases and 4 bases, in that order; junction bases with no gene match: 8. The CDR3 sequence is CASSSGTGLSYGYTF. CDR3 in DNA: TGTGCCAGCAGTTCCGGGACAGGGTTATCCTATGGCTACACCTTC. Combining the CDR3 with reference TRBV2 and TRBJ1-2 gives the whole variable domain EPEVTQTPSHQVTQMGQEVILRCVPISNHLYFYWYRQILGQKVEFLVSFYNNEISEKSEIFDDQFSVERPDGSNFTLKIRSTKLEDSAMYFCASSSGTGLSYGYTFGSGTRLTVV.

As for this clone: An end of the junction does not agree with germline; a read error may underlie this. The J gene is TRBJ1-1, the V gene TRBV7-2; no clear D gene. CDR1 and CDR2 (germline): SGHTA, FQGNSA. The CDR3 is 13 residues long. DNA for the CDR3: TGTGCCAGCAGCTCTTTAGTGAAGACTGAAGCTTTCTTT. Translation gives CASSSLVKTEAFF.

J is TRBJ2-1 and V is TRBV7-2; TRBD2 aligns across 11 bases. The CDR3 is 16 residues long. The germline CDR1 and CDR2 sequences are SGHTA and FQGNSA. V gave up 5 bases and J gave up 7 bases; unmatched junction bases: 10. The CDR3 here is CASSHVAGGPWNEQFF. In nucleotides, the CDR3 is TGTGCCAGCAGCCACGTAGCGGGGGGGCCCTGGAATGAGCAGTTCTTC.

The chain carries TRBV29-1 and TRBJ1-2, with D possibly being TRBD1 (6 bases). The CDR3 totals 12 residues. Per germline, CDR1 SQVTM and CDR2 ANQGSEA. V lost 7 bases to trimming and J lost 0 bases, with 9 bases between them. CDR3 loop: CSARTANYGYTF. The CDR3 DNA follows: TGCAGCGCTCGGACAGCTAACTATGGCTACACCTTC.

The genes are TRBV7-9 and TRBJ1-1, with D perhaps matching TRBD1 (5 bases). The CDR3 contains 13 residues. The germline CDR1 and CDR2 sequences are SEHNR and FQNEAQ (reference sequence). V was trimmed by 3 bases and J by 3 bases, leaving 8 bases between them. In DNA, the CDR3 is TGTGCCAGCAGCTTCGGGGGATACACTGAAGCTTTCTTT. Its translation: CASSFGGYTEAFF.

Remarks on this clone: Other nucleotide sequences from this sample produce the same CDR3. The CDR3, as DNA: TGTGCCAGCAGCCTAGGACAGAACACTGAAGCTTTCTTT. Translated: CASSLGQNTEAFF. The chain carries TRBV7-9 and TRBJ1-1; the D gene is possibly TRBD1 (5 bases). Trimming left V 5 bases short and J 1 base short, with 8 bases between. The CDR3 covers 13 residues. Germline-derived CDR1 and CDR2 are SEHNR and FQNEAQ (reference sequence).

About this clone: Other DNA sequences within the sample encode an identical CDR3. The rearrangement uses TRBV18 and TRBJ1-5, with TRBD1 matching over 7 bases. The CDR3 length is 14 residues. J was trimmed by 4 bases and V by 3 bases; bases with no gene match: 3. CDR1 and CDR2 (germline): KGHSH, LQKENI. The CDR3 spells CASSPRQGNQPQHF. The CDR3 coding sequence is TGTGCCAGCTCACCGAGACAGGGTAATCAGCCCCAGCATTTT. Full variable domain (remainder filled in from reference TRBV18 and TRBJ1-5): NAGVMQNPRHLVRRRGQEARLRCSPMKGHSHVYWYRQLPEEGLKFMVYLQKENIIDESGMPKERFSAEFPKEGPSILRIQQVVRGDSAAYFCASSPRQGNQPQHFGDGTRLSIL.

The chain carries TRBV11-3 and TRBJ1-1; D call uncertain. V lost 3 bases, J lost 1 base, and 6 bases lay in between. CDR3 length: 13 amino acids. Germline lookup yields CDR1 SGHNT and CDR2 YENEEA. CDR3 protein: CASSFKRNTEAFF. As DNA, the CDR3 is TGTGCCAGCAGCTTTAAACGGAACACTGAAGCTTTCTTT.

This chain joins TRBV27 and TRBJ2-1; 8 bases are a match to TRBD2. The junction had 6 bases not matched to a gene; V was cut back by 4 bases and J by 4 bases. The CDR3 contains 15 residues. Germline V gene lookup returns CDR1 MNHEY and CDR2 SMNVEV (reference sequence). The CDR3 here is CASSSGLGGYNEQFF. In nucleotides, the CDR3 is TGTGCCAGCAGTTCGGGACTAGGGGGATACAATGAGCAGTTCTTC.

The V and J genes are TRBV18 and TRBJ1-6, with D hard to call. V lost 6 bases, J lost 10 bases, and 13 bases lay in between. Germline V gene sequence: CDR1 KGHSH, CDR2 LQKENI. The CDR3 totals 13 residues. The CDR3: CASSFTKESPLHF. CDR3 nucleotides: TGTGCCAGCTCCTTCACCAAGGAATCACCCCTCCACTTT.

V and J are TRBV3-1 (or the pseudogene TRBV3-2) and TRBJ2-7, with TRBD2 as a possible D gene (5 bases). From germline, CDR1 is LGHDT and CDR2 YNNKEL (reference sequence). The length of the CDR3 is 15 residues. V gave up 4 bases and J gave up 7 bases, with 20 bases separating them. The DNA of the CDR3 is TGTGCCAGCAGCCGAGATTGGACTCGGGGTAGGGAGCAGTACTTC. Its protein product is CASSRDWTRGREQYF.

The gene calls are TRBV6-5 and TRBJ2-3; 8 bases align to TRBD1. The CDR3 loop spans 16 amino acids. The V gene's germline CDR1 is MNHEY and CDR2 SVGAGI. J gave up 2 bases and V 2 bases, and 6 bases lay outside the gene matches. As DNA, the CDR3 is TGTGCCAGCAGTTACCGGGACAGGATTTCCACAGATACGCAGTATTTT. It encodes CASSYRDRISTDTQYF.

J is TRBJ1-1 and V is TRBV12-3 or TRBV12-4; no clear D gene. Trimming took 3 bases from V and 5 from J, leaving 4 bases between them. This CDR3 contains 11 residues. For the CDR3, the DNA is TGTGCCAGCAGTTTCGGGACTGAAGCTTTCTTT. Translated: CASSFGTEAFF.

This clone was counted a few times. Distinct nucleotide sequences in the sample also encode this CDR3. The V call is TRBV12-3 or TRBV12-4, the J call TRBJ1-1; a weak D match, TRBD1 (5 bases). Trimming took off 5 bases at V and 1 base at J, with 8 bases between the two ends. This CDR3 comprises 13 residues. The CDR3 region has the DNA TGTGCCAGCAGTCTAAGGGGGAACACTGAAGCTTTCTTT. Translated: CASSLRGNTEAFF.